One T cell receptor (beta chain) is described in this entry. The germline CDR1 and CDR2 sequences are LGHNA and YSLEER. V was shortened by 1 base and J by 6 bases, with 16 bases between the two germline ends. The CDR3 is made up of 15 amino acids. This sample was included in a study of human T cells and chemical hapten exposure. As to time point: patch test 2, 6 weeks after DPC sensitization. The treatment is: therapeutic diphenylcyclopropenone sensitization with weekly scalp DPC. TCRdb passed the RACE reads through MiXCR, listing each CDR3 protein once. Of about 400,000 distinct CDR3 sequences in the sample, around 6% were seen once.

This rearrangement joins TRBV4-3 to TRBJ2-7; D is uncertain. The sample consisted of whole blood, taken in connection with sensitization to the hapten diphenylcyclopropenone (DPC). This TCR came from a woman between 18 and 29 years old with alopecia areata. Some clones in this sample may be carry-over from other donors' samples. The CDR3, as DNA: TGCGCCAGCAGCCAAGTACCTGGGGTGGTCTTCGAGCAGTACTTC. It codes for CASSQVPGVVFEQYF.